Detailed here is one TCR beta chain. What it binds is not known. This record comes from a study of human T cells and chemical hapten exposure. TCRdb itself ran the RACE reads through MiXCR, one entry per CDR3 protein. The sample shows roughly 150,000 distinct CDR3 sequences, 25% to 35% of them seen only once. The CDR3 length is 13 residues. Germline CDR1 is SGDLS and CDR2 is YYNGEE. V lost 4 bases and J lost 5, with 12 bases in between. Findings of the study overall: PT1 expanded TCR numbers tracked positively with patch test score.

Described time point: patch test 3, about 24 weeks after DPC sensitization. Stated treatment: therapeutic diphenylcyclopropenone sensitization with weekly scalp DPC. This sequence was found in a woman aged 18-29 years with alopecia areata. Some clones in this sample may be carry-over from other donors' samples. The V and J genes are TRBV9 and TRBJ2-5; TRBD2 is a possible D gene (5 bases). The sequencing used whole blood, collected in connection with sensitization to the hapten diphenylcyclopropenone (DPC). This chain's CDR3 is CASSRGSAETQYF. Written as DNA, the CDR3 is TGTGCCAGCAGCCGGGGAAGCGCGGAGACCCAGTACTTC. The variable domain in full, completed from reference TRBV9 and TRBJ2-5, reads DSGVTQTPKHLITATGQRVTLRCSPRSGDLSVYWYQQSLDQGLQFLIQYYNGEERAKGNILERFSAQQFPDLHSELNLSSLELGDSALYFCASSRGSAETQYFGPGTRLLVL.